The clone carrying this TCR beta chain was observed a single time. V lost 0 bases, J lost 4 bases, and 17 bases lay in between. The CDR3 has 17 residues. The germline V gene has CDR1 LGHNT and CDR2 FRNRAP. The sample is drawn from a study of blood T cell repertoires in COVID-19. Profiled with immunoSEQ multiplex PCR; TCRdb holds only in-frame clones, not every one. The sample shows more than 90,000 clones, 80% to 85% of them seen only once. Sequenced material: peripheral blood. This TCR was sampled from a man between 65 and 85 years old with acute or convalescent COVID-19. The chain couples TRBV12-5 to TRBJ2-3; D possibly corresponds to TRBD1 (5 bases). CDR3 loop: CASGLVLGGRAADTQYF. The CDR3 DNA sequence: TGTGCTAGTGGTTTGGTACTTGGTGGCAGGGCCGCAGATACGCAGTATTTT.